The source of this T cell receptor beta chain is a study of patients and donors after allogeneic stem cell transplantation. TCRdb re-called the RT-PCR reads through MiXCR, storing one row per CDR3 protein. This sample has fewer than 60,000 distinct CDR3 sequences; approximately 12% occur once, and the top ten carry around a third. CDR3 length: 15 amino acids. V gave up 6 bases and J gave up 6 bases, with 17 bases separating them. CDR1 MNHEY and CDR2 SVGAGI come from the germline V gene. The clonotype originates from a human donor who was either an allogeneic HSCT recipient or a stem cell or donor lymphocyte infusion donor (not recorded which). It is not recorded whose cells these are; they may come from a transplant donor. This chain uses TRBV6-5 with TRBJ2-2; D is uncertain. Sequenced sample: blood, either unsorted or a sorted T cell fraction (not recorded which). CDR3 region: CASSRKSGGAGELFF. CDR3 nucleotides: TGTGCCAGCAGCCGTAAGAGTGGTGGCGCCGGGGAGCTGTTTTTT.